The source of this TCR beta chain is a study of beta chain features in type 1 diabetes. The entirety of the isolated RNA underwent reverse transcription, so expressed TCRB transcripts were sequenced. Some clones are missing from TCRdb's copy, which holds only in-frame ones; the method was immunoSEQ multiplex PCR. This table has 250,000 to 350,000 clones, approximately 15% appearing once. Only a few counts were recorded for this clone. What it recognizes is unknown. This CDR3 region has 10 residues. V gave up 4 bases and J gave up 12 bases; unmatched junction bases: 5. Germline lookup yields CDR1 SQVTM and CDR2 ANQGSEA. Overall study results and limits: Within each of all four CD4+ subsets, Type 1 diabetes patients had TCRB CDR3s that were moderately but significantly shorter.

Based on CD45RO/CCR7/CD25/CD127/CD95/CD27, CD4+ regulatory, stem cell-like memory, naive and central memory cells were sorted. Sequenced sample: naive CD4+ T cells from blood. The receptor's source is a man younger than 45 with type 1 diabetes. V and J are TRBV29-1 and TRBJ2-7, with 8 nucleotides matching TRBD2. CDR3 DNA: TGCAGCGTTGTTCCAGCGGGAGTGTACTTC. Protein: CSVVPAGVYF.